A single sample gave rise to the 3 T cell receptor beta chains below, sequenced in a study of cytomegalovirus exposure and HLA in healthy donors. The protocol was immunoSEQ multiplex PCR, while the TCRdb copy is restricted to in-frame clones and leaves out a portion. Among about 140,000 clones listed, around nine tenths were seen once. The sample consisted of PBMCs. Receptor source: a woman younger than 30 in good health and CMV-seropositive.

This sequence joins TRBV18 and TRBJ2-3; 13 bases agree with TRBD2. The CDR3 runs 15 residues. CDR1 is KGHSH, CDR2 LQKENI, per germline. The V gene end was trimmed by 3 bases and the J gene end by 3 bases; junction bases not matched to a gene: 0. The CDR3 spells CASSPGLAGTDTQYF. As DNA, the CDR3 is TGTGCCAGCTCACCGGGACTAGCGGGAACAGATACGCAGTATTTT.

On this clone itself: Germline and junction disagree at one end, which may indicate a read error. This rearrangement joins TRBV30 to TRBJ2-1, with a tentative D call TRBD2 (6 bases). The germline V gene has CDR1 GTSNPN and CDR2 SVGIG (reference sequence). This CDR3 is built from 12 residues. CDR3 amino acids: CAWKAGNKEQFF. The CDR3 nucleotides are TGTGCCTGGAAGGCGGGGAACAAAGAGCAGTTCTTC. The whole variable domain, filled in from reference TRBV30 and TRBJ2-1, reads SQTIHQWPATLVQPVGSPLSLECTVEGTSNPNLYWYRQAAGRGLQLLFYSVGIGQISSEVPQNLSASRPQDRQFILSSKKLLLSDSGFYLCAWKAGNKEQFFGPGTRLTVL.

V and J are TRBV28 and TRBJ2-3; 11 bases are a match to TRBD2. The trim removed 6 bases at V and 0 bases at J, leaving 8 bases unmatched. Germline V gives CDR1 MDHEN, CDR2 SYDVKM. The CDR3 is made up of 17 amino acids. CDR3 protein: CASSQTRTSGSTDTQYF. CDR3 nucleotide sequence: TGTGCCAGCAGCCAAACCCGGACTAGCGGGAGCACAGATACGCAGTATTTT.